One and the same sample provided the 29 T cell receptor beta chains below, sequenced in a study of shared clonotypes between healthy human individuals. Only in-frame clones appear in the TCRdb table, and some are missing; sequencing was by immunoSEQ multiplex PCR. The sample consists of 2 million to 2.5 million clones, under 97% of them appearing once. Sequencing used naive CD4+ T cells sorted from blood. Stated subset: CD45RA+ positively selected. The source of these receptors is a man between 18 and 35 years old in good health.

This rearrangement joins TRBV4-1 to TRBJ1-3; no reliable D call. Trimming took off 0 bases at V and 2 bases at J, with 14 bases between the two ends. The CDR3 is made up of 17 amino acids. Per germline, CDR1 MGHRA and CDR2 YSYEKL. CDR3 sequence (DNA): TGCGCCAGCAGCCAAGATCTCTTAATAGGGCCTGGAAACACCATATATTTT. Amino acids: CASSQDLLIGPGNTIYF.

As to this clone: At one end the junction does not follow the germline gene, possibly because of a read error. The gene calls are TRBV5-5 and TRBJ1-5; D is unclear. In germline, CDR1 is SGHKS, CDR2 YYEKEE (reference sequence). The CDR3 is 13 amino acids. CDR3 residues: CASSLDGDQPQHF. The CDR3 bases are TGCGCCAGCAGCTTGGACGGAGATCAGCCCCAGCATTTT.

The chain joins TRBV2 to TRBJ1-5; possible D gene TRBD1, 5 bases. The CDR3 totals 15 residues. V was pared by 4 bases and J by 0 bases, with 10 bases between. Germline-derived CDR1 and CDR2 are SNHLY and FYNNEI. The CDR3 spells CASSAPGYSNQPQHF. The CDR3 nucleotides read TGTGCCAGCAGTGCTCCAGGGTATAGCAATCAGCCCCAGCATTTT. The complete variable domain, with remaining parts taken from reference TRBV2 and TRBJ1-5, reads EPEVTQTPSHQVTQMGQEVILRCVPISNHLYFYWYRQILGQKVEFLVSFYNNEISEKSEIFDDQFSVERPDGSNFTLKIRSTKLEDSAMYFCASSAPGYSNQPQHFGDGTRLSIL.

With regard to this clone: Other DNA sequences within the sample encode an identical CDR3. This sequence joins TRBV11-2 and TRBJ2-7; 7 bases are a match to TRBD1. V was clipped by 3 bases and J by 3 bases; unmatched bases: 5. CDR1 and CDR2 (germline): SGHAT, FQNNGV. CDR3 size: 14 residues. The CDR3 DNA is TGTGCCAGCAGCTTGGGAACAGGGGTCTACGAGCAGTACTTC. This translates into CASSLGTGVYEQYF.

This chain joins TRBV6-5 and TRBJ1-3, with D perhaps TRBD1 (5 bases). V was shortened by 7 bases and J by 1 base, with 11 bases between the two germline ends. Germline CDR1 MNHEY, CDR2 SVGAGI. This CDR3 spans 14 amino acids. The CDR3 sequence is CASTLGGSGNTIYF. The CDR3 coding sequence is TGTGCCAGCACCCTGGGGGGGTCTGGAAACACCATATATTTT.

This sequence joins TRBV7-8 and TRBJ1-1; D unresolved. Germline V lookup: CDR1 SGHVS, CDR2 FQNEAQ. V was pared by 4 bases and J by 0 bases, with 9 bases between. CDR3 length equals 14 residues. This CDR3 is CASSYAALNTEAFF. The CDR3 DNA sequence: TGTGCCAGCAGCTATGCGGCCCTGAACACTGAAGCTTTCTTT.

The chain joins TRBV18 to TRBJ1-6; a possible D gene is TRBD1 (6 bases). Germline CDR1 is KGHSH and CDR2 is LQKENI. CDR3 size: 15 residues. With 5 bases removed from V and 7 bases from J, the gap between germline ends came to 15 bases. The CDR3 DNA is TGTGCCAGCTCATCAACAGGGTCAGAAAATTCACCCCTCCACTTT. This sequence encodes CASSSTGSENSPLHF.

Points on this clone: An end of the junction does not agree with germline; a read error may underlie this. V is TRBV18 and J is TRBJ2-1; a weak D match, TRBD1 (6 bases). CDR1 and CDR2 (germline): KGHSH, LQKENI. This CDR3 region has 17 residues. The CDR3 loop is CASSAPTGSSSYNEQFF. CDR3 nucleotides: TGTGCCAGCTCAGCACCGACAGGCAGCAGCTCCTACAATGAGCAGTTCTTC.

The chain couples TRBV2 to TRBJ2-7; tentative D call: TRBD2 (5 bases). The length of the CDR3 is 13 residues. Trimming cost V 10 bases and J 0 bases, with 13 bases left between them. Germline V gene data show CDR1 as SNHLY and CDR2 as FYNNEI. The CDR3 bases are TGTGCCACCAGGAGGCCTAGCTCCTACGAGCAGTACTTC. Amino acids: CATRRPSSYEQYF.

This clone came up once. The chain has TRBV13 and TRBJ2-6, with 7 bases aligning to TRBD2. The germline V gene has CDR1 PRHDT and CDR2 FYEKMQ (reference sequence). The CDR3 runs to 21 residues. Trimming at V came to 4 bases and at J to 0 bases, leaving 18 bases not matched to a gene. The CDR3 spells CASSSLDGGGLFNSGANVLTF. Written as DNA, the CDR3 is TGTGCCAGCAGCTCGCTCGATGGCGGGGGACTCTTTAACTCTGGGGCCAACGTCCTGACTTTC.

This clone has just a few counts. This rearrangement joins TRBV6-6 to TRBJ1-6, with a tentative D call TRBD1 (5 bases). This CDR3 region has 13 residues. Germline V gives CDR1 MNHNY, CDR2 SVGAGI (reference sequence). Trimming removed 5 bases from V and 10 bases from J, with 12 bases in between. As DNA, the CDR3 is TGTGCCAGCAGTAGTACGAGGGACTCACCCCTCCACTTT. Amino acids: CASSSTRDSPLHF.

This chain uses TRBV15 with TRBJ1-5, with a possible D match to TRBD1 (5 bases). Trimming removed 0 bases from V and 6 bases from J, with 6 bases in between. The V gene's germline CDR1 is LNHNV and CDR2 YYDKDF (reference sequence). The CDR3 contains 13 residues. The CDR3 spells CATSRDRGQPQHF. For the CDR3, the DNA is TGTGCCACCAGCAGAGATAGGGGTCAGCCCCAGCATTTT.

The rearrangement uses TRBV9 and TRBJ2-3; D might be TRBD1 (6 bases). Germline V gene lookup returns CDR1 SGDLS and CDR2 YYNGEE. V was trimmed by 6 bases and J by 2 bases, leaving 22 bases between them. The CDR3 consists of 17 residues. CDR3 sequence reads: CASKPRGQHFATDTQYF. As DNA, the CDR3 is TGTGCCAGCAAACCCCGCGGACAGCACTTTGCCACAGATACGCAGTATTTT.

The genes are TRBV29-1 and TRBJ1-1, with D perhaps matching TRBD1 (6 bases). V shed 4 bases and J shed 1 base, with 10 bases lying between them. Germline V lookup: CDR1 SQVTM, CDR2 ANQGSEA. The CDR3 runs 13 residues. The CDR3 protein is CSVVGGANTEAFF. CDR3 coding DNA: TGCAGCGTTGTAGGGGGGGCGAACACTGAAGCTTTCTTT.

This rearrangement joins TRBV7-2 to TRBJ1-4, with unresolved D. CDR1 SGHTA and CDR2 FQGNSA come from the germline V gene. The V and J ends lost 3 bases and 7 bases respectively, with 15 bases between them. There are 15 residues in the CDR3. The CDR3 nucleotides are TGTGCCAGCAGCTTGCTTGGCCGGGTGGGTGAAAAACTGTTTTTT. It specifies CASSLLGRVGEKLFF.

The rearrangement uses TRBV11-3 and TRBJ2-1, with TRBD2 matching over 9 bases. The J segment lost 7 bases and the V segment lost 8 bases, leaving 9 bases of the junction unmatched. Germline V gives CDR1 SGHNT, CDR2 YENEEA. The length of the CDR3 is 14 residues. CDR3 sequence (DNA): TGTGCCAGCGGGCGCGGGAGGGCCGGTAATGAGCAGTTCTTC. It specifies CASGRGRAGNEQFF.

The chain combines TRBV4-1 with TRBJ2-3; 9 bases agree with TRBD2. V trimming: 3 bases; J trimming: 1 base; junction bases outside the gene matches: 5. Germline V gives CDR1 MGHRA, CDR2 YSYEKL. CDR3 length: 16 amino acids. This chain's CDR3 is CASSHSSGGRTDTQYF. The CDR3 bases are TGCGCCAGCAGCCATTCGAGCGGGGGGCGCACAGATACGCAGTATTTT.

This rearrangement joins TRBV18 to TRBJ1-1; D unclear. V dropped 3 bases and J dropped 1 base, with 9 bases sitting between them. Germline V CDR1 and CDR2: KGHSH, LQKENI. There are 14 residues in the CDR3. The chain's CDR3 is CASSPPVSNTEAFF. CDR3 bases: TGTGCCAGCTCACCCCCAGTCTCGAACACTGAAGCTTTCTTT.

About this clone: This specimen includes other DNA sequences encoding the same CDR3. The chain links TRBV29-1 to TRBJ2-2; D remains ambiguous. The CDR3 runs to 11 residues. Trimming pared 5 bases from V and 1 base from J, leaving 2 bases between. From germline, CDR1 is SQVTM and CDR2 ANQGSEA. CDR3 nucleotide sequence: TGCAGCGTTAAGAACACCGGGGAGCTGTTTTTT. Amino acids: CSVKNTGELFF.

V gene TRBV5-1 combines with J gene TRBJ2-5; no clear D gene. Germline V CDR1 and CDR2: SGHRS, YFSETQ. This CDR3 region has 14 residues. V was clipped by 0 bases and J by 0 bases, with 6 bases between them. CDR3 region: CASSLDPNQETQYF. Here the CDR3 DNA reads TGCGCCAGCAGCTTGGACCCGAACCAAGAGACCCAGTACTTC.

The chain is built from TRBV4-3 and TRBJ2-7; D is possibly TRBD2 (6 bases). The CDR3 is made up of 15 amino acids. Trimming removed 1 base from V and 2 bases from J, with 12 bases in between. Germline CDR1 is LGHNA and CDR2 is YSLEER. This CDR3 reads CASSQGGEPTYEQYF. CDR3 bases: TGCGCCAGCAGCCAAGGGGGGGAGCCGACCTACGAGCAGTACTTC.

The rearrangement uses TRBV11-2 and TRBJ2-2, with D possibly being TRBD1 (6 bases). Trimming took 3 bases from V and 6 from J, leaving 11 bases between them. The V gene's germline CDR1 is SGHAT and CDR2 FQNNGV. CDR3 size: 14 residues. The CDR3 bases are TGTGCCAGCAGCTTCGGACAGTCCGCCGGGGAGCTGTTTTTT. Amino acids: CASSFGQSAGELFF.

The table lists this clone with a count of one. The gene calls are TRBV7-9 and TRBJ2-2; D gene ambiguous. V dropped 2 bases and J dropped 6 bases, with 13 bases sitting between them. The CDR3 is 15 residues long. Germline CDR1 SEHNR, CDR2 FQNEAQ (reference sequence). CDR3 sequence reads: CASSLLAVGAGELFF. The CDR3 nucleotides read TGTGCCAGCAGCTTATTGGCAGTTGGGGCCGGGGAGCTGTTTTTT.

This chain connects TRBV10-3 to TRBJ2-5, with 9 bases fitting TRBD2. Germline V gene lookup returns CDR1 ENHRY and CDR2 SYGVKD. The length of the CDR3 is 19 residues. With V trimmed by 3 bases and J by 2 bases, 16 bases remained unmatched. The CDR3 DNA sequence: TGTGCCATCAGTGATCTGGTAGCGGGGGTGACCACAACACAAGAGACCCAGTACTTC. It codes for CAISDLVAGVTTTQETQYF.

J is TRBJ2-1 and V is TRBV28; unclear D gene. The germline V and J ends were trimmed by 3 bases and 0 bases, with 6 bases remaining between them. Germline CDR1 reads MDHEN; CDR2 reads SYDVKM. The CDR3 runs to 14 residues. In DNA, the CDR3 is TGTGCCAGCAGTTTCGGGCTCTCCTACAATGAGCAGTTCTTC. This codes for CASSFGLSYNEQFF.

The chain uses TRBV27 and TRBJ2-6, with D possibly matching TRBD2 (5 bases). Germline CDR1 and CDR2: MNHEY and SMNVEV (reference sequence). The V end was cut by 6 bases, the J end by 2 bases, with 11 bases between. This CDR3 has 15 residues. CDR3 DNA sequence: TGTGCCAGCAGACTTAAGGAGGCTGGGGCCAACGTCCTGACTTTC. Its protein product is CASRLKEAGANVLTF.

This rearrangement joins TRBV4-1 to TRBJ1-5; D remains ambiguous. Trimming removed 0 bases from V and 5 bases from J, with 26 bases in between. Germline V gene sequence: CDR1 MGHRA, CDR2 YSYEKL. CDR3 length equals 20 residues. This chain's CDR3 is CASSQDHIPWPKVPYQPQHF. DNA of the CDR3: TGCGCCAGCAGCCAAGATCACATTCCTTGGCCGAAGGTCCCCTATCAGCCCCAGCATTTT.

The CDR3 nucleotides are TGCGCCAGCAGCCTAAGTCCTGGATCGGAGAACACCGGGGAGCTGTTTTTT. It encodes CASSLSPGSENTGELFF. The chain couples TRBV5-1 to TRBJ2-2; D uncertain. Germline V lookup: CDR1 SGHRS, CDR2 YFSETQ. Trimming removed 4 bases from V and 1 base from J, with 17 bases in between. This CDR3 has 17 residues.

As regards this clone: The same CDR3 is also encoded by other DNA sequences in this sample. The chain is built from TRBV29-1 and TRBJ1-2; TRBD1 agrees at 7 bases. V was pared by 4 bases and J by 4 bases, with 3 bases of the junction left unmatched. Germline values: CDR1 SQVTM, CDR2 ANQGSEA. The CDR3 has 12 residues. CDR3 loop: CSVGQGFYGYTF. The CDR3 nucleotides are TGCAGCGTTGGACAGGGCTTCTATGGCTACACCTTC.